A single T cell receptor beta chain is shown here with its context. The data were taken from a study of beta chain features in type 1 diabetes. Expressed TCRB transcripts were sequenced because the entire RNA isolate underwent reverse transcription. Using immunoSEQ multiplex PCR, the repertoire was profiled, and TCRdb retains in-frame clones only, with some absent. The sample gives roughly 170,000 clones, about 12% of which show up once; 0.62% is in the top ten. This CDR3 is built from 14 residues. Trimming took off 7 bases at V and 0 bases at J, with 12 bases between the two ends. CDR1 SNHLY and CDR2 FYNNEI come from the germline V gene.

The sequence came from a woman between 18 and 29 years old in good health. The chain carries TRBV2 and TRBJ1-1; perhaps TRBD1 as D (5 bases). Material for sequencing was central memory CD4+ T cells from blood. In DNA form, the CDR3 reads TGTGCCAGCACCTCCCAAGGGGTGAACACTGAAGCTTTCTTT. Amino acid sequence: CASTSQGVNTEAFF.